These 19 T cell receptor beta chains share one sample of origin, sequenced in a study of cytomegalovirus exposure and HLA in healthy donors. It was with 60 Vbeta and 13 Jbeta primers that the PCR ran. Measured with immunoSEQ multiplex PCR; TCRdb has only the in-frame clones, and not every one. The sample includes some 120,000 clones, roughly 82% of them seen just once. Sequencing was carried out using PBMCs. These TCRs come from a male donor in good health and CMV-seropositive.

Concerning this clone itself: Its ends do not fully match the called genes, so a read error is possible. This chain links TRBV30 with TRBJ1-2; 7 bases line up with TRBD1. Germline assignment: CDR1 GTSNPN and CDR2 SVGIG (reference sequence). This CDR3 is built from 11 residues. The CDR3 region has the DNA TGTGCCTGGAGCCGAGACAGGGTAACAGCCTTC. It is translated as CAWSRDRVTAF.

This clone was detected only once. The rearrangement joins TRBV4-2 to TRBJ1-2; TRBD1 agrees at 10 bases. Germline V CDR1 and CDR2: LGHNA, YNFKEQ. The CDR3 length is 15 residues. The V segment lost 1 base and the J segment 4 bases; nucleotides outside the gene matches: 3. The CDR3 nucleotides are TGTGCCAGCAGCCAAGCTGGGACAGGGGCCTATGGCTACACCTTC. This gives the protein CASSQAGTGAYGYTF.

The V call is TRBV4-2, the J call TRBJ2-3, with 7 bases lining up with TRBD1. Trimming cost V 1 base and J 0 bases; bases outside gene matches: 7. This CDR3 has 17 amino acids. CDR1 is LGHNA, CDR2 YNFKEQ, per germline. Here the CDR3 DNA reads TGTGCCAGCAGCCAAGCCGGGACAGACCCTAGCACAGATACGCAGTATTTT. Translation gives CASSQAGTDPSTDTQYF.

This chain uses TRBV18 with TRBJ1-2; TRBD1 is a possible D gene (5 bases). Deletions cut 4 bases from V and 3 bases from J, with 9 bases between. This CDR3 is 13 amino acids long. In germline, CDR1 is KGHSH, CDR2 LQKENI. The CDR3 loop reads CASSLGEDYGYTF. For the CDR3, the DNA is TGTGCCAGCTCACTGGGGGAGGACTATGGCTACACCTTC.

This chain uses TRBV29-1 with TRBJ2-3; D is perhaps TRBD1 (7 bases). The germline gives CDR1 SQVTM, CDR2 ANQGSEA. This CDR3 region has 14 residues. V was cut by 6 bases and J by 6 bases, with 19 bases left in between. As DNA, the CDR3 is TGCAGCGTCACAGGGGACCAAACTAGCGATACGCAGTATTTT. Translated, it gives CSVTGDQTSDTQYF.

The genes are TRBV6-1 and TRBJ1-5; D is perhaps TRBD1 (5 bases). Germline values: CDR1 MNHNS, CDR2 SASEGT. Deletions cut 4 bases from V and 0 bases from J, with 7 bases between. The CDR3 length is 14 residues. CDR3 DNA: TGTGCCAGCAGTGCAGGGATTAGCAATCAGCCCCAGCATTTT. Amino acids: CASSAGISNQPQHF.

The chain is built from TRBV19 and TRBJ2-3; 10 nucleotides agree with TRBD2. The CDR3 has 15 amino acids. The germline V gene has CDR1 LNHDA and CDR2 SQIVND (reference sequence). Trimming took 4 bases from V and 0 from J; bases not matched to a gene: 1. CDR3 amino acids: CASSKTSGSTDTQYF. The CDR3 DNA follows: TGTGCCAGTAGTAAGACTAGCGGGAGCACAGATACGCAGTATTTT. Full variable domain (remainder filled in from reference TRBV19 and TRBJ2-3): DGGITQSPKYLFRKEGQNVTLSCEQNLNHDAMYWYRQDPGQGLRLIYYSQIVNDFQKGDIAEGYSVSREKKESFPLTVTSAQKNPTAFYLCASSKTSGSTDTQYFGPGTRLTVL.

The chain recombines TRBV6-1 with TRBJ1-1; 8 bases align to TRBD1. V shed 2 bases and J 5 bases; nucleotides not matched to a gene: 7. This CDR3 contains 15 residues. The germline CDR1 and CDR2 sequences are MNHNS and SASEGT. The CDR3 nucleotides are TGTGCCAGCAGTGAACCGCAGGGGGCCGAGACTGAAGCTTTCTTT. This gives the protein CASSEPQGAETEAFF.

This clone has only one observation. The rearrangement links TRBV28 to TRBJ2-1, with D possibly matching TRBD1 (6 bases). Trimming cost V 5 bases and J 3 bases, with 8 bases left between them. The CDR3 runs to 13 residues. In germline, CDR1 is MDHEN, CDR2 SYDVKM. The CDR3 sequence is CASSPTGYNEQFF. CDR3 bases: TGTGCCAGCAGTCCGACAGGCTACAATGAGCAGTTCTTC.

The chain uses TRBV29-1 and TRBJ2-6; D call uncertain. Between the trimmed V and J ends, which lost 7 bases and 0 bases, there was a span of 16 bases. The CDR3 loop spans 16 amino acids. In germline, CDR1 is SQVTM, CDR2 ANQGSEA. CDR3 DNA: TGCAGCGCCCTGGGCAGGTTTAGCTCTGGGGCCAACGTCCTGACTTTC. Translation gives CSALGRFSSGANVLTF.

This chain connects TRBV18 to TRBJ2-1, with 11 bases aligning to TRBD2. The CDR3 contains 17 residues. The J segment lost 7 bases and the V segment lost 3 bases, leaving 11 bases of the junction unmatched. Germline CDR1 is KGHSH and CDR2 is LQKENI. As DNA, the CDR3 is TGTGCCAGCTCACCGAGGACTAGCGGGTTGGGCTTAAATGAGCAGTTCTTC. It is translated as CASSPRTSGLGLNEQFF.

The chain has TRBV7-3 and TRBJ2-1; possibly TRBD1 for D (6 bases). The CDR3 totals 16 residues. Trimming took off 4 bases at V and 7 bases at J, with 20 bases between the two ends. Germline lookup yields CDR1 SGHTA and CDR2 FQGTGA. The CDR3 DNA reads TGTGCCAGCAGCTCCTTAGGGGTGGGGGCCGCGAATGAGCAGTTCTTC. Its translation: CASSSLGVGAANEQFF.

The chain is built from TRBV28 and TRBJ1-1; 8 bases fit TRBD1. J gave up 0 bases and V 7 bases, and 4 bases lay outside the gene matches. Germline V gives CDR1 MDHEN, CDR2 SYDVKM. This CDR3 contains 14 residues. The CDR3 DNA reads as TGTGCCAGCACCCCGGACAGGGTGAACACTGAAGCTTTCTTT. Translated: CASTPDRVNTEAFF.

This chain joins TRBV9 and TRBJ2-7; a possible D gene is TRBD2 (6 bases). Trimming removed 0 bases from V and 5 bases from J, with 15 bases in between. Germline lookup yields CDR1 SGDLS and CDR2 YYNGEE. The CDR3 is 15 amino acids. As DNA, the CDR3 is TGTGCCAGCAGCGTAGCTTTAGCTAGCGACCACGAGCAGTACTTC. This gives the protein CASSVALASDHEQYF.

The chain uses TRBV2 and TRBJ2-5; 7 positions agree with TRBD2. The CDR3 covers 16 residues. V lost 7 bases, J lost 3 bases, and 14 bases stayed unmatched. Germline V gives CDR1 SNHLY, CDR2 FYNNEI. CDR3 DNA: TGTGCCAGCACCGTGTCGCCCGCGGGAGTTAAAGAGACCCAGTACTTC. This sequence encodes CASTVSPAGVKETQYF. Full variable domain (missing parts from reference TRBV2 and TRBJ2-5): EPEVTQTPSHQVTQMGQEVILRCVPISNHLYFYWYRQILGQKVEFLVSFYNNEISEKSEIFDDQFSVERPDGSNFTLKIRSTKLEDSAMYFCASTVSPAGVKETQYFGPGTRLLVL.

The V gene is TRBV28, the J gene TRBJ1-2; no definite D call. V dropped 4 bases and J dropped 8 bases, with 14 bases sitting between them. CDR1 MDHEN and CDR2 SYDVKM come from the germline V gene. The CDR3 is 13 residues long. Written as DNA, the CDR3 is TGTGCCAGCAGTTGGGCGAGAAGGGAGGGCTACACCTTC. Translation: CASSWARREGYTF.

The chain has TRBV7-2 and TRBJ1-3; no firm D call. Trimming took off 1 base at V and 2 bases at J, with 9 bases between the two ends. The CDR3 has 15 residues. From germline, CDR1 is SGHTA and CDR2 FQGNSA. The CDR3 spells CASSLVAGTGNTIYF. CDR3 bases: TGTGCCAGCAGCTTAGTGGCGGGGACTGGAAACACCATATATTTT.

The chain carries TRBV30 and TRBJ2-7; D possibly corresponds to TRBD2 (6 bases). Trimming took 5 bases from V and 3 from J, leaving 11 bases between them. The CDR3 length is 12 residues. Germline V CDR1 and CDR2: GTSNPN, SVGIG (reference sequence). This chain's CDR3 is CAWGVGGYEQYF. The DNA for the CDR3 is TGTGCCTGGGGGGTGGGGGGCTACGAGCAGTACTTC.

The chain links TRBV4-3 to TRBJ2-1; no firm D call. The germline CDR1 and CDR2 sequences are LGHNA and YSLEER. CDR3 length equals 13 residues. With 0 bases removed from V and 9 bases from J, the gap between germline ends came to 9 bases. CDR3 protein: CASSQDIRREQFF. As DNA, the CDR3 is TGCGCCAGCAGCCAAGATATCCGTCGTGAGCAGTTCTTC.